This section outlines one T cell receptor beta chain sequence together with its context. No cognate antigen has been identified for it. Base quality data are lacking; no much larger clone is found one base away. Trimming at the junction amounts to 5 bases on V and 1 base on J, and the germline ends lie 15 bases apart. The CDR3, from cysteine to phenylalanine, totals 17 residues. Here the CDR3 DNA is all that survives: 51 bases in frame from base 1. TCR beta CDR3 regions were amplified from RNA transcripts. For the first round of RT-PCR on the TCR CDR3, the HTBI primer set was used together with the Qiagen OneStep RT-PCR kit. Libraries were constructed in a second round of multiplex PCR, after which size selection and purification were carried out. Paired-end sequencing of the libraries was performed with 100 bp reads on an Illumina HiSeq2000. Per the authors' processing: SOAPnuke was used to process the raw data, with reads discarded if the reads contained adapters or uncalled bases, had a mean Phred below 15, or lacked an exact constant-primer or identifier match. COPE v1.2.5 was used to merge the high-quality paired reads, and each unique nucleotide sequence was defined as a clonotype. MiTCR v1.1 was used to align the clonotypes against IMGT TRBV, TRBD and TRBJ reference segments. The analysis included only V-J combinations with a frequency above 0.0001, which together covered more than 99% of the repertoires. A TCS score was defined as the ratio of F50 (clonal expansion) to E x V (chaos), with BLOSUM62-based TCRdist applied between CDR3 peptides within each V-J. Welch's t-statistics and random forest reduced around 510 V-J features to 13, which were used in a naive Bayes classifier (R e1071). TCRdb itself trimmed the public reads at Q25 with fastp, ran MiXCR and retained productive beta chains. Each entry is one CDR3 protein sequence, shown with its most common DNA and genes. The V and J calls, along with clone size, are taken from TCRdb and not from the paper's own processing. For this sample there are 300,000 to 450,000 distinct CDR3 sequences; around an eighth appear just once. Of the sample, about a fifth is held by the ten largest clones.

Hyperthyroidism patients were aged 18 to 65 years and newly diagnosed, with disease duration of less than 2 months. Exclusion was applied to patients with uncontrolled infections, other autoimmune diseases, pregnancy or lactation. Clinical symptoms, serum thyroxine and TRAb, thyroid ultrasound, and orbital computed tomography formed the basis for the diagnoses. Blood from progressor patients was drawn when they were first diagnosed with hyperthyroidism, before any ophthalmopathy symptoms appeared. PBMCs were separated from under 11 ml of fresh peripheral blood using Ficoll-Paque density gradient centrifugation. Progressor patients were first diagnosed with Graves' hyperthyroidism and then developed ophthalmopathy during follow-up. Total RNA was extracted using Trizol reagent, and RNA quality was assessed on an Agilent 2100 Bioanalyzer. The sample comes from a study of T cells in Graves' hyperthyroidism and ophthalmopathy (dated by TCRdb to the late 2010s). With respect to the entire study: Peripheral blood was sampled at the time of initial diagnosis, prior to any treatment. A discovery cohort of roughly 96 patients, fewer than 50 with Graves' ophthalmopathy and approximately 60 with stable Graves' hyperthyroidism, was used to find distinguishing TCR V-J signatures. Prospective prediction of ophthalmopathy was tested in an independent validation cohort consisting of some 20 hyperthyroidism patients and approximately 16 patients who later progressed to ophthalmopathy. The 90 to 100 discovery patients were randomly split 7:3 into training and test sets. In addition, the study compared T-cell repertoires in thyroid tissue and in blood from about 6 Graves' hyperthyroidism patients. Following sampling, methimazole starting at 30 mg daily was given to hyperthyroidism patients, and high-dose intravenous methylprednisolone was given to ophthalmopathy patients. TCR Vbeta CDR3 sequencing of 120 to 150 peripheral blood samples (more than 40 ophthalmopathy, 75 hyperthyroidism and approximately 17 progressor patients) is reported in the paper.

Points the paper makes about the study in general: A model built on a 13 V-J signature distinguished ophthalmopathy from stable hyperthyroidism, reaching about 88% sensitivity and under 84% specificity in cross-validation and 80%/75% in testing. Sample size was not statistically predetermined, and investigators were not blinded to group allocation. Most expanded thyroid clonotypes (frequency above 0.001) were also detected in blood, a finding suggesting that blood repertoires may reflect thyroid immune responses. In validation, the model predicted progression to ophthalmopathy a median of 6.5 months before onset, with approximately 71% sensitivity and 72.22% specificity.

The TCR comes from a man younger than 40 with Graves' hyperthyroidism that later progressed to Graves' ophthalmopathy. The receptor chain draws on TRBV12-3 or TRBV12-4 and TRBJ2-6; the D gene is perhaps TRBD2, on 5 matching bases. Source material: blood. The CDR3 loop reads CASSAHPRRSGANVLTF. The nucleotide sequence is given as TGTGCCAGCAGTGCCCACCCCCGGAGGTCTGGGGCCAACGTCCTGACTTTC.